The clone carrying this T cell receptor (beta chain) was observed a handful of times. A 5'RACE template-switching step, the method used to make TCR cDNA, added a universal primer site and UMIs. TCRdb itself ran the 5' RACE reads through MiXCR, one entry per CDR3 protein. The sample consists of approximately 250,000 distinct CDR3 sequences, 6.7% of them appearing once. This CDR3 is 18 amino acids long. Germline V gives CDR1 LGHNA, CDR2 YSLEER. With V trimmed by 0 bases and J by 7 bases, 13 bases remained unmatched. The record originates from a study of T cells after yellow fever vaccination. The starting material was CD4+ T cells sorted from PBMCs, obtained on the day of the yellow fever booster vaccination. The clonotype comes from a man younger than 40 who received the YFV17D yellow fever vaccine. This chain links TRBV4-3 with TRBJ2-4; TRBD1 matches at 9 bases. The chain's CDR3 is CASSQDHGGGTGRNIQYF. Here the CDR3 DNA reads TGCGCCAGCAGCCAAGATCACGGAGGAGGGACAGGGAGGAACATTCAGTACTTC.